The text below deals with one TCR beta chain. The CDR3 is 15 amino acids. V lost 0 bases and J 3 bases, leaving 12 bases between the germline ends. Germline CDR1 SGHRS, CDR2 YFSETQ. These data originate in a study of T cell responses to AZD1222 COVID-19 vaccine. The protocol was immunoSEQ multiplex PCR, while the TCRdb copy is restricted to in-frame clones and leaves out a portion. The table shows approximately 140,000 clones, with roughly 91% occurring only once. The V and J genes are TRBV5-1 and TRBJ1-1, with a possible D match to TRBD1 (6 bases). The TCR sequence derives from an adult in good health. The sample here was peripheral blood, taken on day 0 of AZD1222 vaccination. CDR3 sequence (DNA): TGCGCCAGCAGCTTGGATGGGGGGCCTCACACTGAAGCTTTCTTT. Amino acid sequence: CASSLDGGPHTEAFF.